This T cell receptor beta chain was captured in a study of regulatory T cells in long-lasting Graves disease. Germline CDR1 reads SGHTA; CDR2 reads FQGNSA. The CDR3 has 13 residues. The ends were cut back, 5 bases at V and 6 bases at J, with 13 bases in the middle. Building of the TCR beta libraries involved iRepertoire HTBI primers and Arm-PCR of CDR3 regions. MiXCR was run by TCRdb on the multiplex PCR reads, yielding one entry per CDR3 protein. The sample records 500,000 or so distinct CDR3 sequences, more than 15% being singletons. The time point is: newly diagnosed GD, antithyroid drugs for less than 3 months. Isolated PBMC RNA provided the starting material for the TCR library. The sample also formed part of further work on T cells in Graves' hyperthyroidism and ophthalmopathy.

This receptor was taken from a woman aged 40 to 65 with Graves disease. The source material was peripheral blood mononuclear cells (PBMCs), sampled at new diagnosis, from a patient treated with antithyroid drugs. The V call is TRBV7-2, the J call TRBJ1-2; perhaps TRBD1 as D (5 bases). The CDR3 DNA is TGTGCCAGCAGCCCCGGACACCCTCATGGCTACACCTTC. As protein: CASSPGHPHGYTF.